The rows below give T cell receptor beta chains drawn from one sample of a study of T-cell memory formation after mild COVID-19. A single record per CDR3 protein comes from TCRdb applying MiXCR to the 5' RACE reads. The table lists 75,000 to 95,000 distinct CDR3 sequences, 10% to 15% of them singletons. The specimen was PBMCs or a T cell subset sorted from them (not recorded which). The origin of the receptors is an adult woman who had mild COVID-19 (a few samples of this study predate the infection). Cell type and time point are not known. Both conserved end residues are part of each CDR3. A D gene is named only where the DNA matches it firmly. Size values are once, few and many counts, or a class for expanded clones, and some rows have none.

TRBV15	TRBJ1-5	few	-	CATSREERTSNQPQHF	TGTGCCACCAGCAGAGAAGAAAGGACTAGCAATCAGCCCCAGCATTTT
TRBV5-1	TRBJ2-3	-	-	CASSLEGPPPDTQYF	TGCGCCAGCAGCTTGGAGGGACCCCCCCCAGATACGCAGTATTTT
TRBV4-3	TRBJ2-1	few	TRBD2	CASSQGTYSRGNNEQFF	TGCGCCAGCAGCCAAGGTACTTACTCGCGGGGGAACAATGAGCAGTTCTTC
TRBV9	TRBJ2-1	few	-	CASSVDDSYNEQFF	TGTGCCAGCAGCGTAGACGACTCCTACAATGAGCAGTTCTTC
TRBV2	TRBJ1-4	-	-	CASSDGGMANEKLFF	TGTGCCAGCAGCGACGGGGGAATGGCTAATGAAAAACTGTTTTTT
TRBV20-1	TRBJ2-3	few	TRBD2	CSARVPQREAADTQYF	TGCAGTGCTAGAGTCCCGCAGCGGGAGGCTGCAGATACGCAGTATTTT
TRBV7-9	TRBJ2-6	-	-	CASSSRDSQGANVLTF	TGTGCCAGCAGCTCCAGAGATTCTCAGGGAGCCAACGTCCTGACTTTC
TRBV11-2	TRBJ2-5	many	-	CASSSRLGFNLGETQYF	TGTGCCAGCAGCTCCAGACTAGGATTTAACCTGGGGGAGACCCAGTACTTC
TRBV11-1	TRBJ2-4	-	-	CASSLEAGRAGRNIQYF	TGTGCCAGCAGCTTAGAGGCAGGGCGAGCCGGTAGGAACATTCAGTACTTC
TRBV12-3/TRBV12-4	TRBJ2-1	once	TRBD2	CASSRSGLADNEQFF	TGTGCCAGCAGCCGGAGCGGACTAGCCGATAATGAGCAGTTCTTC
TRBV7-8	TRBJ2-1	few	-	CASSPSPGAYNEQFF	TGTGCCAGCAGCCCTTCTCCAGGCGCCTACAATGAGCAGTTCTTC
TRBV5-6	TRBJ1-2	-	-	CASSLGLSAPTYGYTF	TGTGCCAGCAGCTTGGGGCTCTCGGCCCCGACCTATGGCTACACCTTC
TRBV20-1	TRBJ2-3	few	TRBD2	CSARDPLSGRASTDTQYF	TGCAGTGCTAGAGACCCCCTTAGCGGGAGGGCGAGCACAGATACGCAGTATTTT
TRBV15	TRBJ2-7	-	-	CATSRDPGPYEQYF	TGTGCCACCAGCAGAGACCCAGGGCCCTACGAGCAGTACTTC
TRBV27	TRBJ2-7	-	-	CASIGGAHTYEQYF	TGTGCCAGCATTGGCGGAGCACATACCTACGAGCAGTACTTC